These T cell receptor beta chains were read from a single sample in a study of resident and recirculating memory T cells in vitiligo. Using immunoSEQ multiplex PCR, the repertoire was profiled, and TCRdb retains in-frame clones only, with some absent. The table shows 40,000 to 50,000 clones, with nearly 95% occurring only once. Input material: blood. Every receptor here comes from a male donor with vitiligo. The CDR3 runs from the conserved cysteine through the conserved F or W. D genes are given only for firm matches. Clone size appears in some rows only: once, few, many, or a class for an expanded clone.

abundance	v_gene	d_gene	j_gene	CDR3nt	CDR3aa
-	TRBV2	TRBD1	TRBJ1-2	TGTGCCAGCAGTCCCGACAGGGGTTTCGGTGGCTACACCTTC	CASSPDRGFGGYTF
-	TRBV5-1	TRBD1	TRBJ2-4	TGCGCCAGCAGCCCTGAACAGGGGGTACGCGGCATTCAGTACTTC	CASSPEQGVRGIQYF
-	TRBV7-3	-	TRBJ2-5	TGTGCCAGCAGCTACTCAGGGGCAGAGACCCAGTACTTC	CASSYSGAETQYF
-	TRBV9	-	TRBJ2-3	TGTGCCAGCAGCGTCCACACAGATACGCAGTATTTT	CASSVHTDTQYF
once	TRBV25-1	TRBD1	TRBJ2-3	TGTGCCAGCCAGCCTCCGGGACAGGGGTTTGTTACAGATACGCAGTATTTT	CASQPPGQGFVTDTQYF
-	TRBV7-2	-	TRBJ2-7	TGTGCCAGCCAACTGTCACTTTTCTACGAGCAGTACTTC	CASQLSLFYEQYF
-	TRBV11-2	-	TRBJ1-2	TGTGCCAGCAGCTTAGCAGGGAACTATGGCTACACCTTC	CASSLAGNYGYTF
-	TRBV29-1	TRBD1	TRBJ2-7	TGCAGCGTCACGACAGGGCAGAGTTCCTACGAGCAGTACTTC	CSVTTGQSSYEQYF
-	TRBV4-1	-	TRBJ1-2	TGCGCCAGCAGCCAAGCTGCCAGCAGCGTCTATGGCTACACCTTC	CASSQAASSVYGYTF
-	TRBV5-1	-	TRBJ1-1	TGCGCCAGCAGCGTGACAGCCGACCATGAAGCTTTCTTT	CASSVTADHEAFF
once	TRBV7-9	-	TRBJ1-5	TGTGCCAGCAGCCCAACAGGGCCCAATCAGCCCCAGCATTTT	CASSPTGPNQPQHF
once	TRBV10-3	-	TRBJ1-1	TGTGCCACTTCTGAGGCGGCAGGGGCCACTGAAGCTTTCTTT	CATSEAAGATEAFF
-	TRBV29-1	-	TRBJ1-1	TGCAGCGTTGGTAACCTGGCGAACACTGAAGCTTTCTTT	CSVGNLANTEAFF
-	TRBV5-1	-	TRBJ2-2	TGCGCCAGCAGCTCCACAGGGTTCCCCGGGGAGCTGTTTTTT	CASSSTGFPGELFF
-	TRBV4-3	TRBD2	TRBJ2-2	TGCGCCAGCAGCCTAAGACTAGCGGGGGGGAACACCGGGGAGCTGTTTTTT	CASSLRLAGGNTGELFF
-	TRBV4-2	TRBD1	TRBJ2-5	TGTGCCAGCAGCCAGGATGGACAGGGCCAAGAGACCCAGTACTTC	CASSQDGQGQETQYF
-	TRBV7-2	-	TRBJ2-1	TGTGCCAGCAGCTTAGGGGGGGACTCCTACAATGAGCAGTTCTTC	CASSLGGDSYNEQFF
-	TRBV7-2	-	TRBJ2-2	TGTGCCAGCAGCTTAATAGGACAGCCAAACACCGGGGAGCTGTTTTTT	CASSLIGQPNTGELFF
-	TRBV6-1	TRBD1	TRBJ1-1	TGTGCCAGCAGAACCCGGGACAGGGGATCTGAAGCTTTCTTT	CASRTRDRGSEAFF
-	TRBV4-3	-	TRBJ1-2	TGCGCCAGCAGCCAGGGGGCGGCGACAGCAACTAACTATGGCTACACCTTC	CASSQGAATATNYGYTF
-	TRBV30	TRBD1	TRBJ2-7	TGTGCCTGGAGTCCCGGACAGGGGTCCTACGAGCAGTACTTC	CAWSPGQGSYEQYF
-	TRBV11-2	TRBD1	TRBJ2-7	TGTGCCAGCCGGTGGACAGGCGCAACCTACGAGCAGTACTTC	CASRWTGATYEQYF
-	TRBV14	-	TRBJ1-4	TGTGCCAGCAGCCACTCCGGACAGACTAATGAAAAACTGTTTTTT	CASSHSGQTNEKLFF
-	TRBV7-9	TRBD2	TRBJ2-3	TGTGCCAGCAGCACAGGCGGGGGTAGAGGAGATACGCAGTATTTT	CASSTGGGRGDTQYF
-	TRBV2	-	TRBJ1-3	TGTGCCAGCGGGGTGCGGGGACTTGCGGGTGGAAACACCATATATTTT	CASGVRGLAGGNTIYF
once	TRBV11-3	TRBD2	TRBJ2-1	TGTGCCAGCAGCCTCACCCAGCGGGGGGGCAGGGTTGAGCAGTTCTTC	CASSLTQRGGRVEQFF
-	TRBV14	-	TRBJ1-1	TGTGCCAGCAGCCAAGACGACATACAGAAAGCTTTCTTT	CASSQDDIQKAFF
-	TRBV7-8	-	TRBJ1-1	TGTGCCAGCAGCCCCGGGGGACAAGCTTTCTTT	CASSPGGQAFF
-	TRBV11-2	-	TRBJ2-5	TGTGCCAGCAGCTTAGCCCGGGGGAAGACCCAGTACTTC	CASSLARGKTQYF
-	TRBV4-3	TRBD1	TRBJ1-4	TGCGCCAGCAGCCAAGATCGAGGCGGGACAGGGGATGAAAAACTGTTTTTT	CASSQDRGGTGDEKLFF
few	TRBV15	TRBD2	TRBJ2-2	TGTGCCACGCGCCTGACCTTGGGGGGGAGGACCGGGGAGCTGTTTTTT	CATRLTLGGRTGELFF
-	TRBV13	-	TRBJ2-3	TGTGCCAGCAGCTTTTCCGGGGGGCCGAGGCCGAGCACAGATACGCAGTATTTT	CASSFSGGPRPSTDTQYF
-	TRBV5-1	TRBD1	TRBJ1-1	TGCGCCAGCAGCTTACAAGCAGGGGGCTCATCGAACGTAGCTTTCTTT	CASSLQAGGSSNVAFF
-	TRBV9	TRBD2	TRBJ2-1	TGTGCCAGCAGCGTAGGCGGACTAGCTATCCATGAGCAGTTCTTC	CASSVGGLAIHEQFF
-	TRBV7-9	TRBD2	TRBJ2-3	TGTGCCAGCAGCGAGCGGGGGGCAACAGATACGCAGTATTTT	CASSERGATDTQYF
-	TRBV29-1	-	TRBJ2-3	TGCAGCGCCCGGCGGGGAGTCGCAGATACGCAGTATTTT	CSARRGVADTQYF
-	TRBV6-5	-	TRBJ2-2	TGTGCCAGCAGTTACTGGTTGACAGTTAAGGCCGGGGAGCTGTTTTTT	CASSYWLTVKAGELFF
-	TRBV2	TRBD1	TRBJ2-1	TGTGCCAGGATGGGACAGGGAGACAATGAGCAGTTCTTC	CARMGQGDNEQFF
-	TRBV10-3	TRBD1	TRBJ2-7	TGTGCCATCAGGGGACAGGGTAGCTCCTACGAGCAGTACTTC	CAIRGQGSSYEQYF
-	TRBV7-2	TRBD1	TRBJ2-2	TGTGCCAGCAAAAACCAGGGGGCTTCAGGGGAGCTGTTTTTT	CASKNQGASGELFF
-	TRBV7-2	TRBD2	TRBJ2-1	TGTGCCAGCAGCCGACCCACGGGGGGGGGTATGGGCTCCTACAATGAGCAGTTCTTC	CASSRPTGGGMGSYNEQFF
-	TRBV6-1	TRBD1	TRBJ1-4	TGTGCCAGCAGTGTCAGGGGGCGGCCTGAAAAACTGTTTTTT	CASSVRGRPEKLFF
-	TRBV11-2	-	TRBJ1-2	TGTGCCAGCAGCTTAGATTATTGGGCAGACCTAAGCTATGGCTACACCTTC	CASSLDYWADLSYGYTF
-	TRBV7-9	-	TRBJ2-7	TGTGCCAGCAGCTTAAAACCTGAGCTATACGAGCAGTACTTC	CASSLKPELYEQYF
-	TRBV29-1	TRBD2	TRBJ2-3	TGCAGCGTTGAAGTAGGTAGTAGCGGGGGTAGCACAGATACGCAGTATTTT	CSVEVGSSGGSTDTQYF
medium-sized	TRBV7-2	TRBD1	TRBJ1-2	TGTGCCAGCAGTTCCCCTAGCTGGGACAGGTCTACTGGCTACACCTTC	CASSSPSWDRSTGYTF
-	TRBV6-4	-	TRBJ2-1	TGTGCCAGCAGTCCTAGCGAGAGCTCCTACAATGAGCAGTTCTTC	CASSPSESSYNEQFF
-	TRBV20-1	-	TRBJ1-1	TGCAGTGTGTTTGGAGACACTGAAGCTTTCTTT	CSVFGDTEAFF
-	TRBV7-2	-	TRBJ2-3	TGTGCCAGCAGCTTAGTCCGGGGGAAAGGGCAGTATTTT	CASSLVRGKGQYF
-	TRBV25-1	-	TRBJ2-5	TGTGCCAGCACAAACGCGGGGGAGACCCAGTACTTC	CASTNAGETQYF
-	TRBV27	-	TRBJ1-3	TGTGCCAGCAGTCCTAGCAGAGGGACCATATATTTT	CASSPSRGTIYF
-	TRBV11-2	TRBD1	TRBJ1-2	TGTGCCAGCAGCTTAGGAGGAGCAGGGGGCGGCTATGGCTACACCTTC	CASSLGGAGGGYGYTF
-	TRBV28	-	TRBJ1-5	TGTGCCAGCCACGAGAGCAATCAGCCCCAGCATTTT	CASHESNQPQHF
-	TRBV6-5	-	TRBJ2-7	TGTGCCAGCAAGCAGGGGCGTTACTACGAGCAGTACTTC	CASKQGRYYEQYF
-	TRBV11-2	-	TRBJ2-2	TGTGCCAGCAGCTTTTCTCCCGGGGAGCTGTTTTTT	CASSFSPGELFF